This TCR beta chain was found in a study of Ad26.COV2.S vaccination and SARS-CoV-2 variants. A note on this clone: What it binds is not known.

Study-wide points: Responses of spike-specific T cells (both CD8+ and CD4+) reportedly showed substantial breadth after vaccination.

Specified treatment: roughly 18 received Ad26.COV2.S at low or high dose, single or two shots; roughly 5 received placebo; per-sample allocation not given. Following the first vaccine or placebo injection, samples were taken on day 63. Germline-derived CDR1 and CDR2 are LNHDA and SQIVND (reference sequence). The CDR3 length is 14 residues. V dropped 7 bases and J dropped 9; count of bases not matched to a gene: 3. Clones were read by immunoSEQ multiplex PCR, and TCRdb kept only the in-frame ones, dropping some. The table includes some 500,000 clones, roughly 89% detected once. The specimen comprised peripheral blood, sampled in a trial of Ad26.COV2.S vaccine versus placebo. The rearrangement links TRBV19 to TRBJ2-2; 15 nucleotides line up with TRBD2. The receptor comes from a person aged 18-65 years who received the Ad26.COV2.S COVID-19 vaccine or a placebo. This chain's CDR3 is CASTGTSGRRELFF. The CDR3 nucleotides read TGTGCCAGTACCGGGACTAGCGGGAGGAGGGAGCTGTTTTTT.